The 31 T cell receptor beta chains presented below share a single source sample, sequenced in a study of shared clonotypes between healthy human individuals. Naivety among CD8 cells was defined by CD45RO negativity and positive CCR7 selection, thereby excluding terminally differentiated effector memory CD45RA+ cells. Sequencing used immunoSEQ multiplex PCR; TCRdb keeps in-frame clones, though not all of them. The data hold almost 700,000 clones, with around 92% observed a single time. What was sequenced was naive CD8+ T cells sorted from blood. These receptor sequences come from a man aged 25-45 years in good health.

The chain joins TRBV7-4 to TRBJ2-7, with D tentatively TRBD1 (5 bases). V was pared by 4 bases and J by 4 bases, with 26 bases between. The CDR3 is 18 residues long. The germline V gene has CDR1 SGHVT and CDR2 SQSDAQ. CDR3 coding DNA: TGTGCCAGCAGCTCCCCGGGCAGGGTAAGTTTGTGCTCTTACGAGCAGTACTTC. As protein: CASSSPGRVSLCSYEQYF.

The chain combines TRBV29-1 with TRBJ2-2, with 10 bases aligning to TRBD2. V was pared by 5 bases and J by 4 bases, with 4 bases of the junction left unmatched. CDR3 size: 14 residues. Germline CDR1 reads SQVTM; CDR2 reads ANQGSEA. Here the CDR3 DNA reads TGCAGCGTTTTAGCGGGAGGTACCACCGGGGAGCTGTTTTTT. This translates into CSVLAGGTTGELFF.

The rearrangement joins TRBV10-3 to TRBJ1-2, with 11 bases lining up with TRBD1. Germline V gene sequence: CDR1 ENHRY, CDR2 SYGVKD. This CDR3 is built from 15 residues. The junction had 10 bases not matched to a gene; V was cut back by 8 bases and J by 5 bases. The CDR3 DNA reads as TGTGCCATCTGGGGACAGGGGGGACTCCAGTATGGCTACACCTTC. It specifies CAIWGQGGLQYGYTF.

V usage is TRBV7-9 and J usage is TRBJ1-2, with 9 nucleotides matching TRBD1. The CDR3 has 14 residues. J was trimmed by 6 bases and V by 4 bases; bases with no gene match: 6. Germline CDR1 reads SEHNR; CDR2 reads FQNEAQ (reference sequence). CDR3 DNA: TGTGCCAGCAGCTCCCCGACAGGGGGGAATGGCTACACCTTC. Amino acid sequence: CASSSPTGGNGYTF.

V usage is TRBV19 and J usage is TRBJ2-3; D unclear. CDR3 size: 16 residues. V dropped 4 bases and J dropped 2 bases, with 16 bases sitting between them. CDR1 LNHDA and CDR2 SQIVND come from the germline V gene (reference sequence). CDR3 nucleotides: TGTGCCAGTAGTACTAGGACGGTCGTGTCCACAGATACGCAGTATTTT. This sequence encodes CASSTRTVVSTDTQYF.

The chain employs TRBV10-3 and TRBJ2-3; D not resolved. This CDR3 comprises 13 residues. CDR1 is ENHRY, CDR2 SYGVKD, per germline. Trimming took 2 bases from V and 2 from J, leaving 5 bases between them. The CDR3 region has the DNA TGTGCCATCAGTGAGGGCAACACAGATACGCAGTATTTT. Translation: CAISEGNTDTQYF.

V and J are TRBV2 and TRBJ2-7, with D perhaps matching TRBD2 (5 bases). Germline V CDR1 and CDR2: SNHLY, FYNNEI. Trimming shortened V by 5 bases and J by 2 bases, and 19 bases separated the two germline ends. The length of the CDR3 is 16 residues. This CDR3 is CASSTGPSGKAYEQYF. The CDR3 DNA sequence: TGTGCCAGCAGTACCGGGCCCTCGGGGAAGGCCTACGAGCAGTACTTC.

The CDR3 DNA reads as TGTGCCAGCAGTTTTCCCCAGACTAGCGCGAACACCGGGGAGCTGTTTTTT. Protein product: CASSFPQTSANTGELFF. The chain carries TRBV28 and TRBJ2-2, with 8 bases aligning to TRBD2. Germline V lookup: CDR1 MDHEN, CDR2 SYDVKM. This CDR3 is 17 amino acids long. J lost 0 bases, V lost 3 bases, and 6 bases had no gene match.

The genes are TRBV7-3 and TRBJ2-7, with 11 bases identical to TRBD1. Germline CDR1 SGHTA, CDR2 FQGTGA. J was trimmed by 4 bases and V by 5 bases; bases with no gene match: 7. This CDR3 region has 15 residues. CDR3 in amino acids: CASSQYGTGGYEQYF. The CDR3 DNA sequence: TGTGCCAGCAGCCAATATGGGACAGGGGGATACGAGCAGTACTTC.

V usage is TRBV7-6 and J usage is TRBJ2-1, with 11 bases that match TRBD2. Trimming at V came to 5 bases and at J to 3 bases, leaving 6 bases not matched to a gene. The germline CDR1 and CDR2 sequences are SGHVS and FNYEAQ. CDR3 length: 16 residues. The DNA for the CDR3 is TGTGCCAGCAGCCCAGGGACTAGCGGATTCTACAATGAGCAGTTCTTC. It codes for CASSPGTSGFYNEQFF.

The V gene is TRBV6-4, the J gene TRBJ2-1; D uncertain. Trimming removed 10 bases from V and 3 bases from J, with 16 bases in between. Germline CDR1 and CDR2: MRHNA and SNTAGT. This CDR3 is built from 14 residues. The CDR3 here is CATSVGSYYNEQFF. The CDR3 DNA follows: TGTGCCACCAGCGTCGGGTCGTACTACAATGAGCAGTTCTTC.

For this clone: Other DNA variants within this sample encode the same CDR3. This chain uses TRBV9 with TRBJ2-7; 14 bases map to TRBD2. The germline V gene has CDR1 SGDLS and CDR2 YYNGEE. The CDR3 has 15 amino acids. With 3 bases clipped from V and 3 bases from J, the junction kept 2 bases outside the gene matches. Here the CDR3 reads CASSAGTSGSYEQYF. The CDR3 region has the DNA TGTGCCAGCAGCGCCGGGACTAGCGGGAGCTACGAGCAGTACTTC.

This sequence joins TRBV11-2 and TRBJ2-7; TRBD2 matches 10 bases. This CDR3 is 13 amino acids long. Germline CDR1 SGHAT, CDR2 FQNNGV. Trimming took 5 bases from V and 6 from J; bases not matched to a gene: 4. As DNA, the CDR3 is TGTGCCAGCAGCCACCCTAGCGGGGGCGAGCAGTACTTC. Encoded protein: CASSHPSGGEQYF.

The CDR3 nucleotides read TGTGCCAGCAGCTACCAAGGCGGGGCGGGAGTGGAGACCCAGTACTTC. Protein: CASSYQGGAGVETQYF. The chain employs TRBV7-9 and TRBJ2-5, with TRBD2 matching over 7 bases. The CDR3 totals 16 residues. The ends lost 4 bases at V and 5 bases at J; junction bases unmatched: 13. Per germline, CDR1 SEHNR and CDR2 FQNEAQ (reference sequence).

CDR3 in amino acids: CASSYWDRENYGYTF. CDR3 nucleotides: TGTGCCAGCAGTTACTGGGACAGGGAGAACTATGGCTACACCTTC. V gene TRBV7-9 combines with J gene TRBJ1-2, with TRBD1 matching 9 bases. The V segment lost 6 bases and the J segment 2 bases; nucleotides outside the gene matches: 7. CDR3 length: 15 residues. Germline values: CDR1 SEHNR, CDR2 FQNEAQ (reference sequence).

A few counts support this clone. V is TRBV6-1 and J is TRBJ2-1; no firm D call. The germline gives CDR1 MNHNS, CDR2 SASEGT. V gave up 2 bases and J gave up 7 bases, with 15 bases separating them. The CDR3 totals 15 residues. The CDR3 is CASSEYWAPQNEQFF. CDR3 nucleotide sequence: TGTGCCAGCAGTGAATATTGGGCACCGCAAAATGAGCAGTTCTTC.

This clone is a singleton in its sample. The gene calls are TRBV5-8 and TRBJ2-1; perhaps TRBD2 as D (5 bases). The V end lost 0 bases, the J end lost 0 bases, and 22 bases lay between the germline ends. Germline V CDR1 and CDR2: SGHTS, YDEGEE. The CDR3 loop spans 20 amino acids. CDR3 residues: CASSLVVGYGEDSSYNEQFF. The DNA for the CDR3 is TGTGCCAGCAGCTTGGTCGTAGGGTACGGGGAAGATAGCTCCTACAATGAGCAGTTCTTC.

V gene TRBV9 combines with J gene TRBJ2-2; TRBD2 matches 8 bases. The CDR3 runs 17 residues. With V trimmed by 4 bases and J by 6 bases, 14 bases remained unmatched. Germline CDR1 and CDR2: SGDLS and YYNGEE. The CDR3 sequence is CASSPGGAGAGPGELFF. The CDR3 DNA reads TGTGCCAGCAGCCCCGGGGGAGCGGGAGCGGGTCCCGGGGAGCTGTTTTTT. The complete variable domain, with remaining parts taken from reference TRBV9 and TRBJ2-2, reads DSGVTQTPKHLITATGQRVTLRCSPRSGDLSVYWYQQSLDQGLQFLIQYYNGEERAKGNILERFSAQQFPDLHSELNLSSLELGDSALYFCASSPGGAGAGPGELFFGEGSRLTVL.

The chain is built from TRBV4-1 and TRBJ2-7, with 7 bases identical to TRBD2. Germline values: CDR1 MGHRA, CDR2 YSYEKL. Losses at the gene ends were 1 base for V and 3 bases for J; bases not matched to a gene: 9. The CDR3 totals 16 residues. The DNA for the CDR3 is TGCGCCAGCAGCCAAGTTGAGAGGGAGGGGTTCTACGAGCAGTACTTC. Its protein is CASSQVEREGFYEQYF.

The V and J genes are TRBV15 and TRBJ2-5; maybe TRBD1 (5 bases). V was clipped by 4 bases and J by 0 bases, with 9 bases between them. CDR1 is LNHNV, CDR2 YYDKDF, per germline (reference sequence). This CDR3 region has 14 residues. The DNA of the CDR3 is TGTGCCACCAGCAAGCTGACAGACCAAGAGACCCAGTACTTC. Its protein is CATSKLTDQETQYF.

V and J are TRBV6-5 and TRBJ2-2; TRBD1 or TRBD2 may be the D gene (5 bases each). Germline V lookup: CDR1 MNHEY, CDR2 SVGAGI. The V end lost 3 bases, the J end lost 6 bases, and 14 bases lay between the germline ends. CDR3 size: 15 residues. The CDR3, as DNA: TGTGCCAGCAGTTATTCCCAGGGAGAGTCCGGGGAGCTGTTTTTT. This codes for CASSYSQGESGELFF.

This chain uses TRBV28 with TRBJ2-5; 7 bases fit TRBD2. CDR1 is MDHEN, CDR2 SYDVKM, per germline. V was clipped by 6 bases and J by 5 bases; unmatched bases: 18. This CDR3 is built from 17 residues. The CDR3: CASSTHSTSALGETQYF. The CDR3, as DNA: TGTGCCAGCAGCACCCACTCCACTAGCGCCCTGGGGGAGACCCAGTACTTC.

The J gene is TRBJ2-7, the V gene TRBV11-2, with 8 bases fitting TRBD2. CDR3 length equals 15 residues. Losses at the gene ends were 5 bases for V and 2 bases for J; bases not matched to a gene: 8. CDR1 is SGHAT and CDR2 is FQNNGV in the germline V gene. The chain's CDR3 is CASSLGTSYTYEQYF. The CDR3 DNA is TGTGCCAGCAGCCTAGGGACTAGTTATACCTACGAGCAGTACTTC. The variable domain in full, with the rest retrieved from reference TRBV11-2 and TRBJ2-7, is EAGVAQSPRYKIIEKRQSVAFWCNPISGHATLYWYQQILGQGPKLLIQFQNNGVVDDSQLPKDRFSAERLKGVDSTLKIQPAKLEDSAVYLCASSLGTSYTYEQYFGPGTRLTVT.

The chain is built from TRBV15 and TRBJ2-7; the match to TRBD1 covers 8 bases. The CDR3 is made up of 14 amino acids. Germline V gives CDR1 LNHNV, CDR2 YYDKDF (reference sequence). V was pared by 3 bases and J by 4 bases, with 5 bases of the junction left unmatched. CDR3 coding DNA: TGTGCCACCAGCAGTGGACAGGGAGAGTACGAGCAGTACTTC. Its protein is CATSSGQGEYEQYF.

The chain employs TRBV5-1 and TRBJ1-1; a weak D match, TRBD1 (5 bases). The CDR3 totals 16 residues. Germline lookup yields CDR1 SGHRS and CDR2 YFSETQ. The V end was cut by 4 bases, the J end by 3 bases, with 19 bases between. The CDR3, as DNA: TGCGCCAGCAGCACCATTTCTGGACAATGGCACACTGAAGCTTTCTTT. This sequence encodes CASSTISGQWHTEAFF.

This chain uses TRBV7-3 with TRBJ2-7; D is unresolved. The CDR3 is 12 residues long. The germline V and J ends were trimmed by 7 bases and 3 bases, with 10 bases remaining between them. CDR1 is SGHTA and CDR2 is FQGTGA in the germline V gene. The CDR3 here is CASKESGYEQYF. CDR3 bases: TGTGCCAGCAAAGAGTCGGGCTACGAGCAGTACTTC.

The CDR3 is CASSRGYSYGYNEQFF. In DNA form, the CDR3 reads TGTGCCAGCAGTCGAGGGTACTCTTACGGCTACAATGAGCAGTTCTTC. The chain combines TRBV6-4 with TRBJ2-1, with a tentative D call TRBD2 (5 bases). The CDR3 runs 16 residues. Germline V gene sequence: CDR1 MRHNA, CDR2 SNTAGT. V was pared by 5 bases and J by 3 bases, with 17 bases between.

This chain uses TRBV27 with TRBJ1-5, with D unclear. V dropped 9 bases and J dropped 2 bases, with 14 bases sitting between them. Germline CDR1 is MNHEY and CDR2 is SMNVEV (reference sequence). The CDR3 runs 14 residues. As DNA, the CDR3 is TGTGCCAGTCGGAGGGCTTTCGGCAATCAGCCCCAGCATTTT. The encoded protein is CASRRAFGNQPQHF.

As to this clone: Distinct nucleotide sequences in the sample also encode this CDR3. This chain connects TRBV7-9 to TRBJ1-2; no clear D gene. This CDR3 has 12 residues. The germline gives CDR1 SEHNR, CDR2 FQNEAQ (reference sequence). V was clipped by 0 bases and J by 6 bases, with 5 bases between them. This chain's CDR3 is CASSLALDGYTF. For the CDR3, the DNA is TGTGCCAGCAGCTTAGCGTTGGATGGCTACACCTTC.

V gene TRBV6-1 combines with J gene TRBJ2-7; D tentatively reads TRBD1 or TRBD2 (6 bases each). Germline values: CDR1 MNHNS, CDR2 SASEGT. Trimming took off 3 bases at V and 1 base at J, with 10 bases between the two ends. The CDR3 spans 14 residues. Here the CDR3 DNA reads TGTGCCAGCAGTGATTGGGGGGCTTCCTACGAGCAGTACTTC. This translates into CASSDWGASYEQYF.

J is TRBJ2-1 and V is TRBV11-2; D remains unclear. Per the germline V gene, CDR1 is SGHAT and CDR2 is FQNNGV. CDR3 length equals 14 residues. V lost 2 bases and J 6 bases, leaving 11 bases between the germline ends. CDR3: CASSLTVLGNEQFF. The CDR3 bases are TGTGCCAGCAGCTTAACCGTATTGGGCAATGAGCAGTTCTTC.